The next 22 T cell receptor beta chains were all read from a single sample in a study of T cells after posttransplantation cyclophosphamide. Cyclophosphamide on days +3 and +4 followed busulfan-fludarabine conditioning and a marrow graft. Using immunoSEQ multiplex PCR, the repertoire was profiled, and TCRdb retains in-frame clones only, with some absent. The sample lists 11,000 or so clones, about four fifths occurring once. The starting material was PBMCs, obtained after allogeneic stem cell transplant with posttransplant cyclophosphamide. Receptor source: a female patient between 50 and 60 years old who received an allogeneic stem cell transplant from a related donor, was CMV-positive, and had no GVHD. Some T cells may be graft donor cells.

V is TRBV7-2 and J is TRBJ2-5; 11 positions agree with TRBD2. Germline assignment: CDR1 SGHTA and CDR2 FQGNSA. This CDR3 contains 14 residues. V was clipped by 5 bases and J by 4 bases; unmatched bases: 3. The chain's CDR3 is CASSPSGGLETQYF. CDR3 bases: TGTGCCAGCAGCCCTAGCGGGGGGCTAGAGACCCAGTACTTC.

V gene TRBV28 combines with J gene TRBJ1-2; 8 positions match TRBD1. V lost 5 bases, J lost 5 bases, and 1 base stayed unmatched. The CDR3 is 12 residues long. Germline CDR1 and CDR2: MDHEN and SYDVKM. The CDR3 bases are TGTGCCAGCAGTGGGGACAGGTATGGCTACACCTTC. Amino acid sequence: CASSGDRYGYTF.

V is TRBV6-1 and J is TRBJ2-7, with 7 bases that match TRBD1. This CDR3 contains 14 residues. Per the germline V gene, CDR1 is MNHNS and CDR2 is SASEGT. Trimming at V came to 4 bases and at J to 0 bases, leaving 3 bases not matched to a gene. CDR3 protein: CASSAGTDSYEQYF. DNA for the CDR3: TGTGCCAGCAGTGCCGGGACAGACTCCTACGAGCAGTACTTC.

The V call is TRBV28, the J call TRBJ1-2, with D perhaps matching TRBD1 (5 bases). The CDR3 is made up of 13 amino acids. Per the germline V gene, CDR1 is MDHEN and CDR2 is SYDVKM. Between the trimmed V and J ends, which lost 7 bases and 1 base, there was a span of 10 bases. The CDR3 DNA is TGTGCCAGCAATTCAGGGCGTAACTATGGCTACACCTTC. This codes for CASNSGRNYGYTF.

This chain links TRBV19 with TRBJ2-4, with D perhaps matching TRBD1 (6 bases). The CDR3 totals 18 residues. Germline V gene sequence: CDR1 LNHDA, CDR2 SQIVND (reference sequence). The V end lost 6 bases, the J end lost 0 bases, and 21 bases lay between the germline ends. As DNA, the CDR3 is TGTGCCAGTAGCCCCCGCAGGGCCAGGGGTTTAGCCAAAAACATTCAGTACTTC. Its translation: CASSPRRARGLAKNIQYF.

In this sample, this clone turned up a few times. V and J are TRBV5-8 and TRBJ2-1; D gene uncertain. V shed 4 bases and J shed 7 bases, with 9 bases lying between them. Germline CDR1 reads SGHTS; CDR2 reads YDEGEE. CDR3 length: 12 amino acids. CDR3: CASSPERNEQFF. The CDR3 nucleotides are TGTGCCAGCAGCCCAGAGAGGAATGAGCAGTTCTTC. The complete variable domain, with remaining parts taken from reference TRBV5-8 and TRBJ2-1, reads EAGVTQSPTHLIKTRGQQATLRCSPISGHTSVYWYQQALGLGLQFLLWYDEGEERNRGNFPPRFSGRQFPNYSSELNVNALELEDSALYLCASSPERNEQFFGPGTRLTVL.

A note on this clone: At the DNA level, this CDR3 is encoded by other sequences in the same sample as well. The chain carries TRBV19 and TRBJ2-3; D is possibly TRBD1 (6 bases). The V end was cut by 6 bases, the J end by 1 base, with 23 bases between. The V gene's germline CDR1 is LNHDA and CDR2 SQIVND (reference sequence). This CDR3 contains 18 residues. The CDR3 bases are TGTGCCAGTAGCCCCCGGACTCTGCCCAGGGGTCGCACAGATACGCAGTATTTT. This encodes CASSPRTLPRGRTDTQYF.

The rearrangement joins TRBV6-5 to TRBJ1-3; TRBD1 matches at 8 bases. J was trimmed by 4 bases and V by 6 bases; bases with no gene match: 5. Germline V gives CDR1 MNHEY, CDR2 SVGAGI. The CDR3 totals 14 residues. CDR3 region: CASSSRGRGNTIYF. The CDR3 nucleotides are TGTGCCAGCAGCTCCAGGGGGCGAGGAAACACCATATATTTT.

The chain combines TRBV7-9 with TRBJ2-5; a possible D gene is TRBD1 (5 bases). CDR3 size: 15 residues. V shed 2 bases and J shed 4 bases, with 14 bases lying between them. Germline CDR1 and CDR2: SEHNR and FQNEAQ (reference sequence). The CDR3 loop is CASSLQGANGETQYF. The CDR3, as DNA: TGTGCCAGCAGCTTACAAGGGGCTAACGGAGAGACCCAGTACTTC.

V and J are TRBV7-2 and TRBJ1-1, with D possibly being TRBD1 (6 bases). Per the germline V gene, CDR1 is SGHTA and CDR2 is FQGNSA. V was pared by 5 bases and J by 4 bases, with 17 bases between. The CDR3 runs to 15 residues. The chain's CDR3 is CASSGGWEGGTEAFF. The CDR3 DNA reads TGTGCCAGCAGCGGTGGTTGGGAGGGGGGCACTGAAGCTTTCTTT.

The chain combines TRBV7-6 with TRBJ2-5, with TRBD2 as a possible D gene (5 bases). CDR3 length: 15 amino acids. Germline CDR1 SGHVS, CDR2 FNYEAQ. The ends were cut back, 6 bases at V and 9 bases at J, with 23 bases in the middle. The CDR3, as DNA: TGTGCCAGCAGAATACGCGCCTGGAGTAGCGAGGCCCAGTACTTC. As protein: CASRIRAWSSEAQYF.

The rearrangement links TRBV4-3 to TRBJ1-3, with D tentatively TRBD1 (5 bases). CDR1 is LGHNA and CDR2 is YSLEER in the germline V gene. This CDR3 region has 13 residues. Trimming pared 3 bases from V and 4 bases from J, leaving 7 bases between. CDR3 residues: CASSQGLGNTIYF. In DNA, the CDR3 is TGCGCCAGCAGCCAGGGACTCGGAAACACCATATATTTT.

Only a few counts were recorded for this clone. The rearrangement joins TRBV28 to TRBJ1-2; TRBD1 aligns across 7 bases. This CDR3 spans 14 amino acids. Germline V gene sequence: CDR1 MDHEN, CDR2 SYDVKM. Losses at the gene ends were 5 bases for V and 4 bases for J; bases not matched to a gene: 7. The CDR3 DNA is TGTGCCAGCAGTCCGCCCGGGACAGCCTATGGCTACACCTTC. Protein: CASSPPGTAYGYTF.

The chain joins TRBV9 to TRBJ2-3; the match to TRBD2 covers 7 bases. CDR3 size: 15 residues. J gave up 5 bases and V 0 bases, and 6 bases lay outside the gene matches. Germline assignment: CDR1 SGDLS and CDR2 YYNGEE. The CDR3 loop reads CASSVVGGGKDTQYF. Written as DNA, the CDR3 is TGTGCCAGCAGCGTAGTTGGCGGGGGTAAAGATACGCAGTATTTT.

The V and J genes are TRBV29-1 and TRBJ2-7; D remains unclear. The CDR3 spans 11 residues. The V end was cut by 4 bases, the J end by 0 bases, with 4 bases between. Germline CDR1 reads SQVTM; CDR2 reads ANQGSEA. The CDR3, as DNA: TGCAGCGTTGCCCTCTCCTACGAGCAGTACTTC. Translating gives CSVALSYEQYF.

The rearrangement uses TRBV4-3 and TRBJ2-3; a possible D gene is TRBD2 (6 bases). The V and J ends lost 3 bases and 6 bases respectively, with 19 bases between them. Germline V lookup: CDR1 LGHNA, CDR2 YSLEER. CDR3 size: 16 residues. CDR3 residues: CASSQMGLQVADTQYF. The DNA for the CDR3 is TGCGCCAGCAGCCAGATGGGACTCCAGGTTGCGGATACGCAGTATTTT.

The rearrangement uses TRBV9 and TRBJ2-3, with a possible D match to TRBD2 (7 bases). V gave up 2 bases and J gave up 3 bases, with 13 bases separating them. This CDR3 has 15 amino acids. The germline gives CDR1 SGDLS, CDR2 YYNGEE. Here the CDR3 DNA reads TGTGCCAGCAGCGTCAGTGCGGGGGCTACAGATACGCAGTATTTT. This codes for CASSVSAGATDTQYF.

V is TRBV7-9 and J is TRBJ2-1; 9 nucleotides agree with TRBD2. V lost 3 bases to trimming and J lost 6 bases; unmatched junction nucleotides: 6. This CDR3 has 15 residues. The germline gives CDR1 SEHNR, CDR2 FQNEAQ (reference sequence). CDR3 DNA: TGTGCCAGCAGCTTTCGAGGCGGGGGGGCCAATGAGCAGTTCTTC. It translates to CASSFRGGGANEQFF.

The V call is TRBV4-2, the J call TRBJ2-3, with D hard to call. The CDR3 is made up of 16 amino acids. With 1 base removed from V and 1 base from J, the gap between germline ends came to 12 bases. The germline gives CDR1 LGHNA, CDR2 YNFKEQ. CDR3 in DNA: TGTGCCAGCAGCCAAGTGGCGGTCTCCGGCACAGATACGCAGTATTTT. It translates to CASSQVAVSGTDTQYF.

J is TRBJ1-4 and V is TRBV2; D call uncertain. Germline V CDR1 and CDR2: SNHLY, FYNNEI. The V gene lost 6 bases and the J gene lost 7 bases, with 12 bases spanning the gap. The CDR3 runs 13 residues. CDR3 residues: CASRPTSLEKLFF. The CDR3 DNA is TGTGCCAGCAGGCCGACATCACTTGAAAAACTGTTTTTT.

The chain links TRBV5-4 to TRBJ1-1, with 9 bases fitting TRBD1. J was trimmed by 4 bases and V by 3 bases; bases with no gene match: 4. Germline CDR1 and CDR2: SGHNT and YYREEE (reference sequence). The CDR3 extends over 14 amino acids. This CDR3 is CASSSVDRGTEAFF. The DNA of the CDR3 is TGTGCCAGCAGCTCCGTGGACAGGGGCACTGAAGCTTTCTTT.

The rearrangement links TRBV5-1 to TRBJ2-1; 12 bases match TRBD2. There are 16 residues in the CDR3. Germline assignment: CDR1 SGHRS and CDR2 YFSETQ. J lost 5 bases, V lost 3 bases, and 6 bases had no gene match. CDR3 region: CASSWDGLAGNNEQFF. In DNA form, the CDR3 reads TGCGCCAGCAGCTGGGATGGACTAGCGGGGAACAATGAGCAGTTCTTC.